Below, 12 T cell receptor beta chains from the same sample are listed, as sequenced in a study of blood T cell repertoires in COVID-19. Assay: immunoSEQ multiplex PCR; the TCRdb copy retains only in-frame clones and omits some. The sample shows a few hundred thousand clones, 70% to 90% of them seen only once. The sequencing input was peripheral blood. These receptors were taken from a man aged 45-65 years with COVID-19, enrolled during active disease.

To note about this clone: The junction and the germline gene differ at one end; a read error may be behind it. This chain links TRBV7-7 with TRBJ2-1; 9 bases are a match to TRBD1. The CDR3 spans 15 residues. Germline V lookup: CDR1 SSHAT, CDR2 FNYEAQ (reference sequence). The CDR3 protein is CASSLGTGIYNEQFF. CDR3 DNA: TGTGCTAGCAGCTTAGGGACAGGGATCTACAATGAGCAGTTCTTC.

The chain carries TRBV19 and TRBJ2-7, with D hard to call. CDR1 and CDR2 (germline): LNHDA, SQIVND (reference sequence). Trimming took 5 bases from V and 7 from J, leaving 21 bases between them. The CDR3 consists of 15 residues. The CDR3 nucleotides read TGTGCCAGTAGTGAACGCAAGCAACACAGACCGGAGCAGTACTTC. Protein product: CASSERKQHRPEQYF.

This clone occurred once. The V and J genes are TRBV5-8 and TRBJ2-1; 7 positions match TRBD1. Trimming cost V 3 bases and J 8 bases; bases outside gene matches: 8. The CDR3 contains 14 residues. Germline V gene sequence: CDR1 SGHTS, CDR2 YDEGEE. The CDR3 loop is CASSSLTGRDEQFF. CDR3 DNA sequence: TGTGCCAGCAGCTCCCTGACAGGGCGGGATGAGCAGTTCTTC.

The chain employs TRBV19 and TRBJ2-1; 9 nucleotides align to TRBD2. Germline assignment: CDR1 LNHDA and CDR2 SQIVND (reference sequence). This CDR3 has 16 residues. After removal of 5 bases from V and 4 bases from J, the junction contained 9 bases not matched to a gene. The CDR3 sequence: CASSSKTSGLYNEQFF. In nucleotides, the CDR3 is TGTGCCAGTAGTTCCAAGACTAGCGGACTATACAATGAGCAGTTCTTC.

The chain links TRBV5-1 to TRBJ2-5; 12 bases are shared with TRBD2. The CDR3 is 15 residues long. After removal of 3 bases from V and 4 bases from J, the junction contained 4 bases not matched to a gene. The V gene's germline CDR1 is SGHRS and CDR2 YFSETQ. The CDR3 sequence is CASSSSGGAVETQYF. Written as DNA, the CDR3 is TGCGCCAGCAGCTCTAGCGGGGGGGCCGTAGAGACCCAGTACTTC.

This clone came up a few times. V gene TRBV29-1 combines with J gene TRBJ2-1; 8 bases agree with TRBD2. V was clipped by 5 bases and J by 7 bases; unmatched bases: 7. The germline CDR1 and CDR2 sequences are SQVTM and ANQGSEA. There are 13 residues in the CDR3. The CDR3 region is CSVSGLGLNEQFF. CDR3 sequence (DNA): TGCAGCGTTTCGGGACTAGGTCTAAATGAGCAGTTCTTC.

The V call is TRBV30, the J call TRBJ2-3, with D possibly matching TRBD2 (6 bases). CDR3 length equals 16 residues. V lost 2 bases, J lost 0 bases, and 15 bases lay in between. Germline values: CDR1 GTSNPN, CDR2 SVGIG (reference sequence). The CDR3 DNA sequence: TGTGCCTGGAGTTTAGCGGTCCGCGCGAGCACAGATACGCAGTATTTT. This gives the protein CAWSLAVRASTDTQYF.

This rearrangement joins TRBV14 to TRBJ1-5, with a possible D match to TRBD1 (6 bases). Germline V gene lookup returns CDR1 SGHDN and CDR2 FVKESK. The CDR3 contains 15 residues. Trimming shortened V by 4 bases and J by 0 bases, and 10 bases separated the two germline ends. The CDR3, as DNA: TGTGCCAGCAGCCTACCGGACAGTAGCAATCAGCCCCAGCATTTT. This codes for CASSLPDSSNQPQHF.

The V gene is TRBV27, the J gene TRBJ2-1, with 11 positions matching TRBD2. V shed 5 bases and J 2 bases; nucleotides not matched to a gene: 5. This CDR3 is 16 amino acids long. Per the germline V gene, CDR1 is MNHEY and CDR2 is SMNVEV (reference sequence). The CDR3 nucleotides read TGTGCCAGCAGTCCGAGGGGACTAGCGGCCTACAATGAGCAGTTCTTC. As protein: CASSPRGLAAYNEQFF.

This clone has more than one count but fewer than ten. The chain has TRBV4-2 and TRBJ2-5; a possible D gene is TRBD2 (5 bases). V was shortened by 0 bases and J by 6 bases, with 14 bases between the two germline ends. CDR3 size: 15 residues. Germline lookup yields CDR1 LGHNA and CDR2 YNFKEQ. The CDR3 bases are TGTGCCAGCAGCCAAGAGTCTAGCTTAGTAAAGACCCAGTACTTC. Translated: CASSQESSLVKTQYF.

In its sample, this clone was seen once. The chain employs TRBV9 and TRBJ2-3; TRBD2 matches 8 bases. Unmatched junction bases numbered 4, after V lost 4 bases and J lost 6 bases. This CDR3 is 13 amino acids long. Germline CDR1 reads SGDLS; CDR2 reads YYNGEE. CDR3 loop: CASSRGLADTQYF. The CDR3 DNA reads TGTGCCAGCAGCCGCGGACTAGCCGATACGCAGTATTTT.

This clone was detected a few times. The chain joins TRBV12-3 or TRBV12-4 to TRBJ2-7; 7 nucleotides match TRBD2. With 6 bases clipped from V and 3 bases from J, the junction kept 5 bases outside the gene matches. CDR3 length: 13 residues. The CDR3 DNA follows: TGTGCCAGCAGCCGCGGGAGAGTCTACGAGCAGTACTTC. Its protein is CASSRGRVYEQYF.